This entry concerns a single T cell receptor beta chain. Its antigen is not identified. One entry per CDR3 protein, called by TCRdb with MiXCR from the 5' RACE reads. The sample lists around 530,000 distinct CDR3 sequences; around 16% were seen once. The sample belongs to a study of T cells after yellow fever vaccination. Findings and limits, study-wide: A limited proportion of clonotypes was detected within both the CD4 and CD8 compartments. Re-detected after boosting: most primary clones, around 96% of CD4 and about 85% of CD8. Repertoires sorted by FACS could include abundant clonotypes that are contaminants from the bulk population.

Per the germline V gene, CDR1 is SGHAT and CDR2 is FQNNGV. The CDR3 contains 16 residues. The ends were cut back, 4 bases at V and 5 bases at J, with 20 bases in the middle. The sample here was PBMCs, taken less than 6 days after the first yellow fever vaccination. The chain recombines TRBV11-2 with TRBJ2-5; perhaps TRBD2 as D (6 bases). This receptor was obtained from a man aged 18 to 29 who received the YFV17D yellow fever vaccine. DNA for the CDR3: TGTGCCAGCAGCTCCTGGGGACCCCAGGGAGGCGAGACCCAGTACTTC. Residues: CASSSWGPQGGETQYF. Full variable domain (rest looked up from reference TRBV11-2 and TRBJ2-5): EAGVAQSPRYKIIEKRQSVAFWCNPISGHATLYWYQQILGQGPKLLIQFQNNGVVDDSQLPKDRFSAERLKGVDSTLKIQPAKLEDSAVYLCASSSWGPQGGETQYFGPGTRLLVL.